This entry lists 18 T cell receptor beta chains sequenced from one sample in a study of cytomegalovirus exposure and HLA in healthy donors. Use of 60 Vbeta and 13 Jbeta primers characterized the PCR. Assay: immunoSEQ multiplex PCR; the TCRdb copy retains only in-frame clones and omits some. The sample has approximately 110,000 clones; approximately 70% are singletons. Sequenced input: PBMCs. The source is a man between 60 and 75 years old in good health and CMV-seropositive.

This chain links TRBV4-2 with TRBJ1-4; D is uncertain. The CDR3 totals 15 residues. Germline V gene data show CDR1 as LGHNA and CDR2 as YNFKEQ. V was shortened by 4 bases and J by 4 bases, with 13 bases between the two germline ends. Here the CDR3 DNA reads TGTGCCAGCAGCCCACTACAAGAATTTAATGAAAAACTGTTTTTT. The encoded protein is CASSPLQEFNEKLFF.

This clone was seen only a few times. The chain has TRBV19 and TRBJ1-1, with a possible D match to TRBD1 (5 bases). Germline loops: CDR1 LNHDA, CDR2 SQIVND (reference sequence). The CDR3 is 12 amino acids. V gave up 9 bases and J gave up 11 bases, with 19 bases separating them. CDR3 coding DNA: TGTGCCAGCTCCTTTGGGCCCCAGGGTGCTTTCTTT. Protein: CASSFGPQGAFF.

V is TRBV11-2 and J is TRBJ2-6, with a possible D match to TRBD2 (5 bases). V was clipped by 1 base and J by 3 bases, with 13 bases between them. The CDR3 spans 17 residues. Germline V gene lookup returns CDR1 SGHAT and CDR2 FQNNGV. The CDR3 loop is CASSLGTGIVGANVLTF. The CDR3 DNA sequence: TGTGCCAGCAGCTTAGGTACGGGGATAGTTGGGGCCAACGTCCTGACTTTC. The full variable domain, in which reference TRBV11-2 and TRBJ2-6 provide the parts outside the CDR3, is EAGVAQSPRYKIIEKRQSVAFWCNPISGHATLYWYQQILGQGPKLLIQFQNNGVVDDSQLPKDRFSAERLKGVDSTLKIQPAKLEDSAVYLCASSLGTGIVGANVLTFGAGSRLTVL.

The rearrangement uses TRBV4-1 and TRBJ2-2, with 7 positions matching TRBD1. With V trimmed by 0 bases and J by 5 bases, 9 bases remained unmatched. Germline V gene data show CDR1 as MGHRA and CDR2 as YSYEKL. This CDR3 comprises 17 residues. DNA of the CDR3: TGCGCCAGCAGCCAAGATGGTAAAGGGACAGCTACCGGGGAGCTGTTTTTT. It is translated as CASSQDGKGTATGELFF.

The V and J genes are TRBV6-1 and TRBJ2-7, with a weak D call TRBD2 (5 bases). The length of the CDR3 is 14 residues. Germline CDR1 and CDR2: MNHNS and SASEGT. The V end lost 7 bases, the J end lost 0 bases, and 13 bases lay between the germline ends. CDR3 DNA sequence: TGTGCCAGCACCCCCACAGCGGCCTCCTACGAGCAGTACTTC. Its protein is CASTPTAASYEQYF.

This clone occurred a few times. The V call is TRBV11-2, the J call TRBJ1-1; D not certain. CDR1 is SGHAT and CDR2 is FQNNGV in the germline V gene. Trimming stripped 0 bases from V and 7 bases from J, with 15 bases between. The CDR3 is 15 amino acids. CDR3 amino acids: CASSLEIGGSGEAFF. The CDR3 DNA reads TGTGCCAGCAGCTTAGAGATAGGAGGGAGTGGTGAAGCTTTCTTT.

The table lists this clone with a few counts. The gene calls are TRBV7-9 and TRBJ2-7; tentatively, D is TRBD1 (6 bases). V lost 5 bases, J lost 0 bases, and 20 bases lay in between. CDR1 is SEHNR and CDR2 is FQNEAQ in the germline V gene (reference sequence). This CDR3 region has 17 residues. CDR3 loop: CASSPRQAFSSSYEQYF. The DNA for the CDR3 is TGTGCCAGCAGCCCCAGACAGGCGTTCTCTAGCTCCTACGAGCAGTACTTC.

This chain connects TRBV15 to TRBJ1-3; TRBD1 matches 9 bases. CDR1 and CDR2 from the germline V gene are LNHNV and YYDKDF (reference sequence). Trimming removed 5 bases from V and 0 bases from J; junction bases left unmatched: 8. The CDR3 spans 17 residues. The CDR3 region is CATSLRDRAFSGNTIYF. The DNA of the CDR3 is TGTGCCACCAGCCTCCGGGACAGGGCCTTCTCTGGAAACACCATATATTTT. Variable domain in full (rest from reference TRBV15 and TRBJ1-3): DAMVIQNPRYQVTQFGKPVTLSCSQTLNHNVMYWYQQKSSQAPKLLFHYYDKDFNNEADTPDNFQSRRPNTSFCFLDIRSPGLGDTAMYLCATSLRDRAFSGNTIYFGEGSWLTVV.

This clone was detected only once. The chain links TRBV2 to TRBJ2-7; D call uncertain. Germline assignment: CDR1 SNHLY and CDR2 FYNNEI. This CDR3 is built from 11 residues. Trimming stripped 6 bases from V and 5 bases from J, with 8 bases between. The DNA for the CDR3 is TGTGCCAGCAGCGGGTACCACGAGCAGTACTTC. Protein product: CASSGYHEQYF.

The V call is TRBV30, the J call TRBJ2-7; the match to TRBD1 covers 8 bases. The trim removed 2 bases at V and 0 bases at J, leaving 6 bases unmatched. The CDR3 spans 15 residues. Germline V gene lookup returns CDR1 GTSNPN and CDR2 SVGIG (reference sequence). CDR3 sequence: CAWSPGTGASYEQYF. The CDR3 region has the DNA TGTGCCTGGAGTCCGGGGACAGGTGCCTCCTACGAGCAGTACTTC. Complete variable domain (other parts from reference TRBV30 and TRBJ2-7): SQTIHQWPATLVQPVGSPLSLECTVEGTSNPNLYWYRQAAGRGLQLLFYSVGIGQISSEVPQNLSASRPQDRQFILSSKKLLLSDSGFYLCAWSPGTGASYEQYFGPGTRLTVT.

V usage is TRBV11-2 and J usage is TRBJ1-2, with D possibly TRBD1 on 5 matching bases. V dropped 3 bases and J dropped 1 base, with 12 bases sitting between them. This CDR3 comprises 15 residues. Germline CDR1 reads SGHAT; CDR2 reads FQNNGV. The DNA for the CDR3 is TGTGCCAGCAGCTTGGGGGGTCGGGGTAACTATGGCTACACCTTC. Protein product: CASSLGGRGNYGYTF.

The V and J genes are TRBV11-2 and TRBJ1-1, with D possibly being TRBD1 (5 bases). Trimming took off 5 bases at V and 6 bases at J, with 16 bases between the two ends. Germline V gene data show CDR1 as SGHAT and CDR2 as FQNNGV. The CDR3 is 14 residues long. CDR3 in DNA: TGTGCCAGCAGCCTGACAGTCCCAAAACCTGAAGCTTTCTTT. Its translation: CASSLTVPKPEAFF.

This clone was counted between two and nine times. The rearrangement links TRBV2 to TRBJ2-1; 7 positions agree with TRBD2. The CDR3 consists of 15 residues. Unmatched junction bases numbered 9, after V lost 6 bases and J lost 4 bases. Germline CDR1 SNHLY, CDR2 FYNNEI. CDR3: CASRPGLGGYNEQFF. CDR3 nucleotides: TGTGCCAGCAGGCCGGGACTCGGGGGGTACAATGAGCAGTTCTTC.

V usage is TRBV29-1 and J usage is TRBJ2-5; tentatively, D is TRBD2 (6 bases). The CDR3 length is 11 residues. V gave up 8 bases and J gave up 2 bases, with 9 bases separating them. The germline CDR1 and CDR2 sequences are SQVTM and ANQGSEA. As DNA, the CDR3 is TGCAGCACGGGGGTGCAAGAGACCCAGTACTTC. This translates into CSTGVQETQYF.

This clone was recorded a few times. The V and J genes are TRBV29-1 and TRBJ1-2; TRBD1 is a possible D gene (5 bases). The CDR3 is 15 residues long. V lost 5 bases, J lost 4 bases, and 20 bases lay in between. CDR1 and CDR2 (germline): SQVTM, ANQGSEA. CDR3 DNA sequence: TGCAGCGTTCCCAGGGCCGGCGGAGTAGGCTATGGCTACACCTTC. It specifies CSVPRAGGVGYGYTF. Together with reference TRBV29-1 and TRBJ1-2, the CDR3 gives the full variable domain: SAVISQKPSRDICQRGTSLTIQCQVDSQVTMMFWYRQQPGQSLTLIATANQGSEATYESGFVIDKFPISRPNLTFSTLTVSNMSPEDSSIYLCSVPRAGGVGYGYTFGSGTRLTVV.

The genes are TRBV5-5 and TRBJ2-5; TRBD2 aligns across 8 bases. The CDR3 consists of 14 residues. V shed 3 bases and J 5 bases; nucleotides not matched to a gene: 6. Germline CDR1 is SGHKS and CDR2 is YYEKEE (reference sequence). The CDR3 is CASSSGLGDETQYF. Written as DNA, the CDR3 is TGTGCCAGCAGCTCGGGACTAGGTGATGAGACCCAGTACTTC.

The genes are TRBV19 and TRBJ1-1, with D unclear. The germline V and J ends were trimmed by 3 bases and 5 bases, with 13 bases remaining between them. Germline V gene data show CDR1 as LNHDA and CDR2 as SQIVND (reference sequence). This CDR3 has 14 residues. CDR3: CASSIPGTRTEAFF. CDR3 nucleotide sequence: TGTGCCAGTAGTATCCCGGGAACGAGGACTGAAGCTTTCTTT. The complete variable domain, with remaining parts taken from reference TRBV19 and TRBJ1-1, reads DGGITQSPKYLFRKEGQNVTLSCEQNLNHDAMYWYRQDPGQGLRLIYYSQIVNDFQKGDIAEGYSVSREKKESFPLTVTSAQKNPTAFYLCASSIPGTRTEAFFGQGTRLTVV.

This clone has just one count. The chain links TRBV5-1 to TRBJ1-1, with TRBD1 matching 8 bases. This CDR3 region has 16 residues. V gave up 1 base and J gave up 1 base; unmatched junction bases: 6. Germline lookup yields CDR1 SGHRS and CDR2 YFSETQ. Written as DNA, the CDR3 is TGCGCCAGCAGCTTGAGGCAGGGGGCCTCGAACACTGAAGCTTTCTTT. It translates to CASSLRQGASNTEAFF.